Given below is one TCR beta chain in context. V lost 6 bases, J lost 2 bases, and 6 bases stayed unmatched. Germline CDR1 MDHEN, CDR2 SYDVKM. The CDR3 runs to 15 residues. This record comes from a study of blood T cell repertoires in COVID-19. On the study more broadly: Acute and convalescent COVID-19 specimens originated in the United States, Italy and Spain. The cDNA or gDNA used as material had been derived from T cells, B-cell-depleted T cells, or PBMCs.

How the authors handled the data: Nucleated cell counts were estimated from reference gene primer amplification. Method: immunoSEQ multiplex PCR; TCRdb's copy keeps in-frame clones and lacks some. The V and J calls and the clone size are those of that table, but D and trimming were determined from the DNA. Among 90,000 or so clones, about 91% were seen once, and the ten largest hold around 0.44%. The chain links TRBV28 to TRBJ2-7; 11 nucleotides align to TRBD2. Source material: peripheral blood. This clonotype originated in a man in his sixties with acute or convalescent COVID-19. CDR3 loop: CASRRTGLAAYEQYF. The DNA for the CDR3 is TGTGCCAGCAGGCGTACGGGACTAGCGGCCTACGAGCAGTACTTC. Drawing the rest from reference TRBV28 and TRBJ2-7, the complete variable domain is DVKVTQSSRYLVKRTGEKVFLECVQDMDHENMFWYRQDPGLGLRLIYFSYDVKMKEKGDIPEGYSVSREKKERFSLILESASTNQTSMYLCASRRTGLAAYEQYFGPGTRLTVT.